This TCR beta chain was documented in a study of Graves' ophthalmopathy and Graves' hyperthyroidism. Study-level information: Specimen type is peripheral blood, obtained at initial diagnosis before any treatment.

In this sample, this clonotype turned up many times. From germline, CDR1 is MNHEY and CDR2 SVGEGT. With 2 bases removed from V and 9 bases from J, the gap between germline ends came to 23 bases. This CDR3 comprises 17 residues. RNA transcripts served as template for amplifying TCR beta CDR3 sequences. HTBI primers primed a first-round RT-PCR, and a second-round multiplex PCR followed. MiXCR, run by TCRdb on the multiplex PCR reads, gives a single entry per CDR3 protein. Of 350,000 or so distinct CDR3 sequences in the sample, 17% were seen once. Input material: peripheral blood. The chain couples TRBV6-2 or TRBV6-3 to TRBJ2-4, with D possibly matching TRBD2 (5 bases). The receptor was isolated from an adult man with Graves' ophthalmopathy. The CDR3 spells CASSYPAGAGGLVIQYF. In DNA form, the CDR3 reads TGTGCCAGCAGTTACCCAGCCGGCGCGGGCGGTCTCGTCATTCAGTACTTC.